This T cell receptor (beta chain) was recovered during a study of blood T cell repertoires in COVID-19. Study-level information: T cells, B-cell-depleted T cells, or PBMCs provided the cDNA or gDNA that served as material.

Authors' methods: Estimation of nucleated cell counts relied on the amplification of reference gene primers. The assay was immunoSEQ multiplex PCR, and TCRdb's table has in-frame clones only and misses some. V and J calls and clone size follow that table, whereas D and trimming were derived from the DNA. Here the sample spans some 180,000 clones, roughly 85% being singletons. The CDR3 spans 17 residues. CDR1 LGHDT and CDR2 YNNKEL come from the germline V gene (reference sequence). The J segment lost 2 bases and the V segment lost 1 base, leaving 9 bases of the junction unmatched. J is TRBJ2-3 and V is TRBV3-1 (or the pseudogene TRBV3-2); 7 bases map to TRBD1. The sequencing sample was made of PBMCs or T cells enriched from blood (not recorded which). This TCR was sampled from a woman aged 70-85 years in a cohort exposed to, infected with or recovered from COVID-19 (not recorded which). The CDR3 reads CASSQGVTGASTDTQYF. CDR3 DNA sequence: TGTGCCAGCAGCCAAGGAGTAACAGGGGCTTCCACAGATACGCAGTATTTT.